The TCR beta chain under discussion was sequenced for a study of PD-L1 blockade in urothelial cancer. Study-wide context: Blood-derived samples held a median approximately 150,000 T cells.

Time point defined: peripheral blood 6 weeks after treatment start. Data came from immunoSEQ multiplex PCR; TCRdb stores just in-frame clones and leaves some out. Among fewer than 85,000 clones listed, about nine tenths were seen once. In regard to this clone: As yet, its antigen is unknown.

Study-level findings and limits: Patients with below-median pretreatment blood clonality survived longer. When measured at 3 weeks, tumor-associated blood clones expanded more in durable-benefit patients.

The receptor comes from a man between 60 and 75 years old with urothelial cancer. Sequenced material: PBMCs, taken around atezolizumab (anti-PD-L1) treatment.

CDR3 DNA sequence: TGCGCCAGCAGCCAAGAGATAGCGGGAGGCCAGGACGGGGAGCTGTTTTTT. Encoded protein: CASSQEIAGGQDGELFF. The genes are TRBV4-3 and TRBJ2-2; 10 bases fit TRBD2. The germline gives CDR1 LGHNA, CDR2 YSLEER. V trimming: 0 bases; J trimming: 7 bases; junction bases outside the gene matches: 8. The CDR3 runs 17 residues.